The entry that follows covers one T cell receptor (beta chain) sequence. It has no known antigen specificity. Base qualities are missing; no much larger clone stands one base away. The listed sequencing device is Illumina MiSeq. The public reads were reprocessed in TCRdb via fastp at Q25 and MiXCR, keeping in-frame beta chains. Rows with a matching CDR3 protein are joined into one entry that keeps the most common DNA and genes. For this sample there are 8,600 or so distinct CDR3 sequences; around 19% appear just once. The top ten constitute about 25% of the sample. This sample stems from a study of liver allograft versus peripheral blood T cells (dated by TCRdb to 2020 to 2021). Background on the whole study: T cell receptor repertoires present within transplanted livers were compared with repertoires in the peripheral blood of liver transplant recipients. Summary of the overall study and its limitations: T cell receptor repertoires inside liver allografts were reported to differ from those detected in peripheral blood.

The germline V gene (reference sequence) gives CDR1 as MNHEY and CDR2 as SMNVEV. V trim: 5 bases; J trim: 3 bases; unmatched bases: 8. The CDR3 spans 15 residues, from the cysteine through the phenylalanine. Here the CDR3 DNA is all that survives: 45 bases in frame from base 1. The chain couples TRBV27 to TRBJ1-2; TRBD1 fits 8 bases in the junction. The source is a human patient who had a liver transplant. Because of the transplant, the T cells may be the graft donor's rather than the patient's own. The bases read TGTGCCAGCAGTATACAGGGGGATGGCTACTATGGCTACACCTTC. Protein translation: CASSIQGDGYYGYTF.